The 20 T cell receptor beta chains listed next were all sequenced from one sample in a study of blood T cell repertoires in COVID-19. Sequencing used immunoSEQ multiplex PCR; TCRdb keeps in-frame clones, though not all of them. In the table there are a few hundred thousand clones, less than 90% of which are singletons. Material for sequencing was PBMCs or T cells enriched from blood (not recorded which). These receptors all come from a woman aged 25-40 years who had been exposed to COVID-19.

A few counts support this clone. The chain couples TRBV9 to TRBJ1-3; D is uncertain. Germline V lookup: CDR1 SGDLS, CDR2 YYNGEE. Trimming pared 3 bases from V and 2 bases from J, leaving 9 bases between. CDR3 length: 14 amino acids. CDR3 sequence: CASSAGVTGNTIYF. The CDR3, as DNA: TGTGCCAGCAGCGCCGGGGTCACTGGAAACACCATATATTTT.

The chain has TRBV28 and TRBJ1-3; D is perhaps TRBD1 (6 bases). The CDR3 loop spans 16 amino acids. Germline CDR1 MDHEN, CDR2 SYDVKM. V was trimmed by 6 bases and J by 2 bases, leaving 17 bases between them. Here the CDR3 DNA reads TGTGCCAGCAGCTTAGGGGGGACTAGAGCTGGAAACACCATATATTTT. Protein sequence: CASSLGGTRAGNTIYF.

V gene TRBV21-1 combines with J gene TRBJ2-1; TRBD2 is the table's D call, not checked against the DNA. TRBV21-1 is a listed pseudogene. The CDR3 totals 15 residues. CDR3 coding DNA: TGTGCCAGCAGCCCCCGAGGACTATCCTACAATGAGCAGTTCTTC. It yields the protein CASSPRGLSYNEQFF.

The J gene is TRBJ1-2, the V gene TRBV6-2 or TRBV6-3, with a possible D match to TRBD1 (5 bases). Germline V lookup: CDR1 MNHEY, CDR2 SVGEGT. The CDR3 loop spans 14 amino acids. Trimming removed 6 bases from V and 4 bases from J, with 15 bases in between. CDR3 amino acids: CASSRGGGTYGYTF. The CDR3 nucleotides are TGTGCCAGCAGCCGCGGGGGGGGAACCTATGGCTACACCTTC.

The CDR3, as DNA: TGTGCCAGCAGCGGAGAGGGGGCTATCAATCAGCCCCAGCATTTT. Protein product: CASSGEGAINQPQHF. The V gene is TRBV9, the J gene TRBJ1-5, with 7 bases aligning to TRBD1. The CDR3 loop spans 15 amino acids. V lost 3 bases and J lost 3; bases outside the gene matches: 6. In germline, CDR1 is SGDLS, CDR2 YYNGEE.

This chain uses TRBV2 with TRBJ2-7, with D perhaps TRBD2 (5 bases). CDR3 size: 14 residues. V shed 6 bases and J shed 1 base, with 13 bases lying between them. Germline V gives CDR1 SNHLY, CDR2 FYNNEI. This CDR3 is CASRDLTHSYEQYF. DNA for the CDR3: TGTGCCAGCAGGGACTTGACACATTCCTACGAGCAGTACTTC. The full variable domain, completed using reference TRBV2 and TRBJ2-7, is EPEVTQTPSHQVTQMGQEVILRCVPISNHLYFYWYRQILGQKVEFLVSFYNNEISEKSEIFDDQFSVERPDGSNFTLKIRSTKLEDSAMYFCASRDLTHSYEQYFGPGTRLTVT.

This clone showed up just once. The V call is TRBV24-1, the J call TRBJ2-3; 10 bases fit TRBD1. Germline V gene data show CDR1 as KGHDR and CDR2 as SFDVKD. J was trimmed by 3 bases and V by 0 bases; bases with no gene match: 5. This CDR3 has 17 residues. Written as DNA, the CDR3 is TGTGCCACCAGTGATTTGGGGACAGGGGCGAGGACAGATACGCAGTATTTT. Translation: CATSDLGTGARTDTQYF.

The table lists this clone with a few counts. CDR3 DNA: TGTGCCAGCAGCCTGACGGGAACCCACGAGCAGTACTTC. This encodes CASSLTGTHEQYF. This chain links TRBV6-5 with TRBJ2-7, with D possibly matching TRBD2 (5 bases). The CDR3 extends over 13 amino acids. Between the trimmed V and J ends, which lost 6 bases and 5 bases, there was a span of 14 bases. Germline V lookup: CDR1 MNHEY, CDR2 SVGAGI.

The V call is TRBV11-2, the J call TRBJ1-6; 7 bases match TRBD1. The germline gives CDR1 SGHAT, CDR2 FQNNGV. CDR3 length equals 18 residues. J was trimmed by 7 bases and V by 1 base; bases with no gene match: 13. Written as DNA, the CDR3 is TGTGCCAGCAGCTTAGCTCCGGGGGACAGAGGGTCAAATTCACCCCTCCACTTT. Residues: CASSLAPGDRGSNSPLHF.

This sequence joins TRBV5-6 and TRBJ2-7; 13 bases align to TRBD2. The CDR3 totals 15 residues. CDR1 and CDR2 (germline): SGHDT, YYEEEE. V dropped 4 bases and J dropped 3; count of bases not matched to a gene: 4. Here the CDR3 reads CASSLTSGGVYEQYF. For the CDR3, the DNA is TGTGCCAGCAGCCTCACTAGCGGGGGGGTCTACGAGCAGTACTTC. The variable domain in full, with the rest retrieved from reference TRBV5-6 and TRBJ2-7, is DAGVTQSPTHLIKTRGQQVTLRCSPKSGHDTVSWYQQALGQGPQFIFQYYEEEERQRGNFPDRFSGHQFPNYSSELNVNALLLGDSALYLCASSLTSGGVYEQYFGPGTRLTVT.

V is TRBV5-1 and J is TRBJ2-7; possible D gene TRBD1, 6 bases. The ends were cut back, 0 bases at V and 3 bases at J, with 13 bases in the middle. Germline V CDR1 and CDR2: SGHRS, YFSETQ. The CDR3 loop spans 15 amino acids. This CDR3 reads CASSLAGQTIYEQYF. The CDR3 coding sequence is TGCGCCAGCAGCTTGGCTGGACAGACTATCTACGAGCAGTACTTC. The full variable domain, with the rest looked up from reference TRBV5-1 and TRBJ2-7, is KAGVTQTPRYLIKTRGQQVTLSCSPISGHRSVSWYQQTPGQGLQFLFEYFSETQRNKGNFPGRFSGRQFSNSRSEMNVSTLELGDSALYLCASSLAGQTIYEQYFGPGTRLTVT.

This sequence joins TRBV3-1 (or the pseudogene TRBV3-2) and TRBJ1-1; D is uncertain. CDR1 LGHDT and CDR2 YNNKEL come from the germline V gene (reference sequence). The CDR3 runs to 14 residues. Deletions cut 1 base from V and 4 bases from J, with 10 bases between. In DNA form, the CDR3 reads TGTGCCAGCAGCCAAGTGTGGCAGGCCACTGAAGCTTTCTTT. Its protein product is CASSQVWQATEAFF.

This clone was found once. The CDR3 DNA reads TGTGCCAGCAGTGAACTTGGCAGGGACAATGAGCAGTTCTTC. Translated, it gives CASSELGRDNEQFF. V gene TRBV25-1 combines with J gene TRBJ2-1, with D possibly TRBD1 on 5 matching bases. The germline gives CDR1 MGHDK, CDR2 SYGVNS. V was clipped by 2 bases and J by 5 bases, with 10 bases between them. The CDR3 is made up of 14 amino acids.

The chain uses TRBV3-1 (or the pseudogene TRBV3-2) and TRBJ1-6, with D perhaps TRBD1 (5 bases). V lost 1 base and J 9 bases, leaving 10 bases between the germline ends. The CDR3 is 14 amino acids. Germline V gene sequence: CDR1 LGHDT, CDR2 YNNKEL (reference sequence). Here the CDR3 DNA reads TGTGCCAGCAGCCAAGGAGGGGAGGTTTCACCCCTCCACTTT. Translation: CASSQGGEVSPLHF.

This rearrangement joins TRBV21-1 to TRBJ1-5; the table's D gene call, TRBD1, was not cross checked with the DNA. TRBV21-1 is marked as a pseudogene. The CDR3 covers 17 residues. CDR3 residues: CASRKAGNREWYQPQHF. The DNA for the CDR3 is TGTGCCAGCAGAAAAGCAGGCAACAGGGAATGGTATCAGCCCCAGCATTTT.

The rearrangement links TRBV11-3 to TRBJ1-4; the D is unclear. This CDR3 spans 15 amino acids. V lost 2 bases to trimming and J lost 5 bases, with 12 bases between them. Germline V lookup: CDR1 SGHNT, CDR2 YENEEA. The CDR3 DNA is TGTGCCAGCAGCTTAAGAAGCAGCGTCAATGAAAAACTGTTTTTT. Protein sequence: CASSLRSSVNEKLFF. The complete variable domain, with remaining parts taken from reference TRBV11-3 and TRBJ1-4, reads EAGVVQSPRYKIIEKKQPVAFWCNPISGHNTLYWYLQNLGQGPELLIRYENEEAVDDSQLPKDRFSAERLKGVDSTLKIQPAELGDSAVYLCASSLRSSVNEKLFFGSGTQLSVL.

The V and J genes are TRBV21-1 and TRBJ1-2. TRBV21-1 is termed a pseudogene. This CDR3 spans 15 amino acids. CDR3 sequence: CASSKRDQEGPGYTF. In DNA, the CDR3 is TGTGCCAGCAGCAAGAGGGACCAGGAGGGGCCCGGCTACACCTTC.

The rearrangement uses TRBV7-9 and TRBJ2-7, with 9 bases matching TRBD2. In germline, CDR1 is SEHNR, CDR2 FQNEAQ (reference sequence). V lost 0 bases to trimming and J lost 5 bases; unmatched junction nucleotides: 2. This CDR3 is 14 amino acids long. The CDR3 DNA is TGTGCCAGCAGCTTAGCCGCGGGAGGGAACGAGCAGTACTTC. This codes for CASSLAAGGNEQYF. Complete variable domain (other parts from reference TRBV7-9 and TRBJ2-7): DTGVSQNPRHKITKRGQNVTFRCDPISEHNRLYWYRQTLGQGPEFLTYFQNEAQLEKSRLLSDRFSAERPKGSFSTLEIQRTEQGDSAMYLCASSLAAGGNEQYFGPGTRLTVT.

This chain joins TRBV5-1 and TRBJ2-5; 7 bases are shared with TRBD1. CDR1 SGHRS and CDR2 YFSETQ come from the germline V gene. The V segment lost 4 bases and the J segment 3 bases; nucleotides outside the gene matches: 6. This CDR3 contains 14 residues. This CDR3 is CASSETGTEETQYF. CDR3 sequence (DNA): TGCGCCAGCAGCGAGACGGGGACAGAAGAGACCCAGTACTTC.

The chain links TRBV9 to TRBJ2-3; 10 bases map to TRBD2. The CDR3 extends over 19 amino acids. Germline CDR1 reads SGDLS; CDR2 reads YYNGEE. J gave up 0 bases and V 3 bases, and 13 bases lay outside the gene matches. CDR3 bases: TGTGCCAGCAGCGCGCCTCGGGCTAGCGGGGGCTCTAGCACAGATACGCAGTATTTT. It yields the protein CASSAPRASGGSSTDTQYF.